The 2 T cell receptor beta chains given below trace back to one sample, sequenced in a study of blood T cell repertoires in COVID-19. Sequencing used immunoSEQ multiplex PCR; TCRdb keeps in-frame clones, though not all of them. The sample lists about 190,000 clones, 80% to 85% occurring once. The specimen sequenced was peripheral blood. Receptors were obtained from a human donor in a cohort sampled during active COVID-19.

A few counts support this clone. This sequence joins TRBV18 and TRBJ2-7; D is possibly TRBD2 (6 bases). Germline V gene sequence: CDR1 KGHSH, CDR2 LQKENI. The ends were cut back, 1 base at V and 7 bases at J, with 11 bases in the middle. This CDR3 is 13 amino acids long. CDR3: CASSPLEAGEQYF. In nucleotides, the CDR3 is TGTGCCAGCTCACCACTCGAGGCGGGGGAGCAGTACTTC.

The chain joins TRBV6-6 to TRBJ2-7, with a weak D call TRBD1 (6 bases). The length of the CDR3 is 15 residues. Trimming took 2 bases from V and 4 from J, leaving 15 bases between them. CDR1 and CDR2 from the germline V gene are MNHNY and SVGAGI (reference sequence). The CDR3: CASSYRLSQGYEQYV. DNA for the CDR3: TGTGCCAGCAGTTACCGCTTGTCACAGGGTTACGAGCAGTACGTC.